This T cell receptor (beta chain) was captured in a study of long-term antiretroviral therapy in people with HIV. Overall study findings and caveats: Pre-ART clonal expansion yielded clones that dominated the repertoire at all time points. Drawn between 2004 and 2017, the blood was possibly obtained under older ART regimens. Controls showed broader CDR3 length ranges than did the HIV repertoires.

A word on this clone: Its target is unknown.

From germline, CDR1 is LGHNA and CDR2 YSLEER. CDR3 length: 16 amino acids. Trimming took 0 bases from V and 5 from J, leaving 17 bases between them. With survey level as its setting, the immunoSEQ assay was v3.0. Using immunoSEQ multiplex PCR, the repertoire was profiled, and TCRdb retains in-frame clones only, with some absent. The table has over 25,000 clones, 75% to 90% seen once; the top ten hold about 8%. No fewer than two post-ART and no fewer than one pre-ART PBMC samples existed for each donor. The clonotype originates from a man aged 45-65 years with HIV. The starting material was unsorted PBMCs, obtained 3.2 years before starting antiretroviral therapy. The J gene is TRBJ2-7, the V gene TRBV4-3; D possibly corresponds to TRBD1 (5 bases). The CDR3 DNA follows: TGCGCCAGCAGCCAAGATCGGCAGGGTGGAATAGACGAGCAGTACTTC. It is translated as CASSQDRQGGIDEQYF.